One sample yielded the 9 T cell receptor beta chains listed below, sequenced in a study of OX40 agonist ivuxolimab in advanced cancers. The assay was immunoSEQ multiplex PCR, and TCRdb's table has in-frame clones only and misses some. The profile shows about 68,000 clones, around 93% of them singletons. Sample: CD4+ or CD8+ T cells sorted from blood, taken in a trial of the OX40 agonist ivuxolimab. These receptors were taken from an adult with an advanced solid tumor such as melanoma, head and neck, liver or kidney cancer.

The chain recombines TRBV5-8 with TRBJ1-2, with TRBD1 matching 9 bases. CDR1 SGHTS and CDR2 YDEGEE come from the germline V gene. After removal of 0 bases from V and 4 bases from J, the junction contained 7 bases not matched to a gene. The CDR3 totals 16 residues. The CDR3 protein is CASSLVGTGKTYGYTF. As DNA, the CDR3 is TGTGCCAGCAGCTTGGTCGGGACAGGGAAAACCTATGGCTACACCTTC.

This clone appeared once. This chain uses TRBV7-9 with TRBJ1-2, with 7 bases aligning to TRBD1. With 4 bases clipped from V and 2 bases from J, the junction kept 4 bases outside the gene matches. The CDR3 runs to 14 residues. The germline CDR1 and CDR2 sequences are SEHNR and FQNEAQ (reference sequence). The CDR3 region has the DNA TGTGCCAGCAGCTACGGGACAGTCAACTATGGCTACACCTTC. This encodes CASSYGTVNYGYTF.

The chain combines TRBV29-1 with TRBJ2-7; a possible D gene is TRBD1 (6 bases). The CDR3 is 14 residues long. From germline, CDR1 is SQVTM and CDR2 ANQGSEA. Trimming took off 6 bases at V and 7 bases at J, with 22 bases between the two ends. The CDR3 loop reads CSVPGQGLYGEQYF. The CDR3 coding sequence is TGCAGCGTCCCGGGACAAGGACTCTACGGAGAGCAGTACTTC.

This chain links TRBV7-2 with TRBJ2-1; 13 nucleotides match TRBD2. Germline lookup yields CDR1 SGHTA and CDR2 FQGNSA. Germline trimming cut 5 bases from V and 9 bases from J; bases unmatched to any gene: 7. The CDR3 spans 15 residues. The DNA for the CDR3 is TGTGCCAGCAGCCTGGGACTAGCGGGGCGCGTTGAGCAGTTCTTC. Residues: CASSLGLAGRVEQFF.

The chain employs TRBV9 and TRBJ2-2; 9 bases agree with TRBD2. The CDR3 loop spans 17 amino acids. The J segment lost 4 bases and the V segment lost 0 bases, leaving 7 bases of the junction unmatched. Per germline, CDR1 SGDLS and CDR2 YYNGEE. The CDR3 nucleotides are TGTGCCAGCAGCGTAGTTCCTAGCGGGATGATCACCGGGGAGCTGTTTTTT. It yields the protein CASSVVPSGMITGELFF.

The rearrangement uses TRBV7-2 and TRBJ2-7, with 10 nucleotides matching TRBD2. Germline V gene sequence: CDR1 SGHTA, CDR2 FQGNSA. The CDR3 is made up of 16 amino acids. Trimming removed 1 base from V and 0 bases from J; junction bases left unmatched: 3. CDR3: CASSLVAGGRSYEQYF. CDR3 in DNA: TGTGCCAGCAGCTTAGTAGCGGGAGGCCGCTCCTACGAGCAGTACTTC.

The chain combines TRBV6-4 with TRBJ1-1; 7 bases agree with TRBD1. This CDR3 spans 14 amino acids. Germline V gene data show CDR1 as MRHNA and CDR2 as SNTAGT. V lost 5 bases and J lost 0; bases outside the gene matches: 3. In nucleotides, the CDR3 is TGTGCCAGCAGTCGGGACAGTGTGAACACTGAAGCTTTCTTT. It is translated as CASSRDSVNTEAFF.

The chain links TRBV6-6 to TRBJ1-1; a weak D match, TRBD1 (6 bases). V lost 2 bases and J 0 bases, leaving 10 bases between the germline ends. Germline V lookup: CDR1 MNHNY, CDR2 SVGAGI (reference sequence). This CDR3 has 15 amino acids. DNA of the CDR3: TGTGCCAGCAGTTACCCAGACAGGTTGAACACTGAAGCTTTCTTT. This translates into CASSYPDRLNTEAFF.

CDR3 bases: TGCGCCAGCAGCTTGGGCGGGACTAGCAACCATGAGCAGTTCTTC. This encodes CASSLGGTSNHEQFF. J is TRBJ2-1 and V is TRBV5-1, with TRBD2 identical over 9 bases. The CDR3 is made up of 15 amino acids. The germline CDR1 and CDR2 sequences are SGHRS and YFSETQ. V was pared by 0 bases and J by 8 bases, with 6 bases of the junction left unmatched.